Below, 18 T cell receptor beta chains from the same sample are listed, as sequenced in a study of blood T cell repertoires in COVID-19. TCRdb keeps only in-frame clones here, not all; method: immunoSEQ multiplex PCR. The sample has over 90,000 clones, more than 85% seen once; the top ten hold 3%. The material sequenced was peripheral blood. These receptors all stem from a man aged 45 to 65 with active or convalescent COVID-19.

This clone showed up just once. V and J are TRBV6-2 or TRBV6-3 and TRBJ2-2; TRBD1 matches at 8 bases. This CDR3 is built from 16 residues. Germline CDR1 MNHEY, CDR2 SVGEGT. V dropped 6 bases and J dropped 1; count of bases not matched to a gene: 7. The CDR3 loop reads CASSLFGTGNTGELFF. CDR3 coding DNA: TGTGCCAGCAGCCTTTTCGGGACAGGGAACACCGGGGAGCTGTTTTTT.

In DNA, the CDR3 is TGTGCCAGCGACAGGGTTAACGATTCACCCCTCCACTTT. It translates to CASDRVNDSPLHF. V is TRBV2 and J is TRBJ1-6; TRBD1 matches 7 bases. Unmatched junction bases numbered 6, after V lost 8 bases and J lost 8 bases. This CDR3 region has 13 residues. The germline V gene has CDR1 SNHLY and CDR2 FYNNEI.

This chain connects TRBV13 to TRBJ2-2; D is possibly TRBD2 (6 bases). Looked up from germline, CDR1 is PRHDT and CDR2 is FYEKMQ (reference sequence). V was cut by 1 base and J by 1 base, with 19 bases left in between. The CDR3 loop spans 19 amino acids. The chain's CDR3 is CASSLDGGSVGQNTGELFF. The CDR3 DNA sequence: TGTGCCAGCAGCTTAGATGGGGGGTCGGTAGGCCAGAACACCGGGGAGCTGTTTTTT.

The CDR3 sequence: CASSAGNSNEKLFF. DNA for the CDR3: TGTGCCAGCAGTGCCGGGAATTCTAATGAAAAACTGTTTTTT. V usage is TRBV2 and J usage is TRBJ1-4; D call uncertain. Germline CDR1 and CDR2: SNHLY and FYNNEI. V shed 4 bases and J shed 3 bases, with 9 bases lying between them. The CDR3 contains 14 residues.

This clone came up once. The chain joins TRBV10-2 to TRBJ1-5; TRBD1 agrees at 7 bases. V dropped 3 bases and J dropped 9; count of bases not matched to a gene: 11. CDR3 length: 15 amino acids. CDR1 is WSHSY, CDR2 SAAADI, per germline. CDR3 sequence reads: CASSETGSGGRPQHF. For the CDR3, the DNA is TGCGCCAGCAGTGAAACGGGATCAGGGGGTCGGCCCCAGCATTTT.

V gene TRBV6-7 combines with J gene TRBJ1-2, with 9 positions matching TRBD1. TRBV6-7 is assigned to the ORF class and has an uncertain function. CDR3 size: 14 residues. The V segment lost 4 bases and the J segment 6 bases; nucleotides outside the gene matches: 6. This CDR3 is CASSFPGTGNGYTF. CDR3 sequence (DNA): TGTGCCAGCAGTTTCCCCGGGACAGGGAATGGCTACACCTTC.

This chain links TRBV6-5 with TRBJ2-7; D possibly corresponds to TRBD1 (6 bases). The CDR3 is 14 amino acids. V gave up 6 bases and J gave up 3 bases, with 15 bases separating them. CDR1 and CDR2 from the germline V gene are MNHEY and SVGAGI. This CDR3 is CASSAPGHDYEQYV. CDR3 in DNA: TGTGCCAGCAGCGCACCGGGACACGACTACGAGCAGTACGTC.

The gene calls are TRBV3-1 (or the pseudogene TRBV3-2) and TRBJ2-5; 9 positions match TRBD1. Trimming at V came to 2 bases and at J to 2 bases, leaving 6 bases not matched to a gene. CDR3 length equals 16 residues. Germline CDR1 is LGHDT and CDR2 is YNNKEL (reference sequence). CDR3 protein: CASSQTLTGGQETQYF. In DNA, the CDR3 is TGTGCCAGCAGCCAAACCTTGACAGGGGGGCAAGAGACCCAGTACTTC.

The V and J genes are TRBV27 and TRBJ2-2; D possibly corresponds to TRBD1 (6 bases). CDR1 MNHEY and CDR2 SMNVEV come from the germline V gene (reference sequence). CDR3 length: 15 residues. V was trimmed by 2 bases and J by 4 bases, leaving 11 bases between them. The DNA for the CDR3 is TGTGCCAGCAGTTTAGCAGGGGTGGGCACCGGGGAGCTGTTTTTT. Amino acids: CASSLAGVGTGELFF.

This clone turned up a few times. This rearrangement joins TRBV23-1 to TRBJ2-7; TRBD2 agrees at 9 bases. TRBV23-1 is filed as an ORF, its function uncertain. CDR3 length: 15 residues. The J segment lost 0 bases and the V segment lost 4 bases, leaving 4 bases of the junction unmatched. CDR3 bases: TGCGCCAGCAGTCCGCAGCGGGGGGTCTCCTACGAGCAGTACTTC. Its protein product is CASSPQRGVSYEQYF.

CDR3 residues: CASRYIGNTEAFF. Here the CDR3 DNA reads TGCGCCAGCAGGTACATTGGGAACACTGAAGCTTTCTTT. The gene calls are TRBV5-1 and TRBJ1-1; D not resolved. This CDR3 has 13 amino acids. V lost 5 bases to trimming and J lost 1 base, with 9 bases between them. Per germline, CDR1 SGHRS and CDR2 YFSETQ.

V gene TRBV24-1 combines with J gene TRBJ2-3; 9 nucleotides align to TRBD1. The CDR3 has 16 amino acids. With V trimmed by 4 bases and J by 1 base, 5 bases remained unmatched. Germline assignment: CDR1 KGHDR and CDR2 SFDVKD. Written as DNA, the CDR3 is TGTGCCACCAGTGAGACCGGGACAGGGCGCACAGATACGCAGTATTTT. Protein sequence: CATSETGTGRTDTQYF.

This rearrangement joins TRBV6-6 to TRBJ2-1, with 7 nucleotides matching TRBD2. Trimming at V came to 4 bases and at J to 9 bases, leaving 15 bases not matched to a gene. CDR1 MNHNY and CDR2 SVGAGI come from the germline V gene (reference sequence). This CDR3 region has 16 residues. CDR3: CASSSTRDYTLVEQFF. CDR3 DNA: TGTGCCAGCAGTTCCACCCGGGACTATACGTTGGTTGAGCAGTTCTTC.

About this clone: Within the sample, other DNA sequences also encode this same CDR3. The chain joins TRBV18 to TRBJ2-2, with D perhaps TRBD1 (6 bases). This CDR3 contains 15 residues. From germline, CDR1 is KGHSH and CDR2 LQKENI. With 0 bases removed from V and 5 bases from J, the gap between germline ends came to 10 bases. The CDR3 sequence: CASSPPAGVTGELFF. The CDR3 region has the DNA TGTGCCAGCTCACCACCGGCAGGGGTGACCGGGGAGCTGTTTTTT.

The chain combines TRBV3-1 (or the pseudogene TRBV3-2) with TRBJ1-6; D remains ambiguous. The CDR3 extends over 13 amino acids. V was cut by 0 bases and J by 7 bases, with 4 bases left in between. Germline CDR1 reads LGHDT; CDR2 reads YNNKEL (reference sequence). The CDR3 region is CASSQDLNSPLHF. In DNA, the CDR3 is TGTGCCAGCAGCCAAGATCTGAATTCACCCCTCCACTTT.

This chain joins TRBV5-6 and TRBJ2-3, with a weak D call TRBD1 (5 bases). The V end was cut by 4 bases, the J end by 6 bases, with 18 bases between. This CDR3 region has 15 residues. Germline CDR1 reads SGHDT; CDR2 reads YYEEEE. CDR3 in amino acids: CASSVGGRDWDTQYF. CDR3 coding DNA: TGTGCCAGCAGCGTAGGTGGCAGGGATTGGGATACGCAGTATTTT.

The chain uses TRBV11-2 and TRBJ2-1, with TRBD1 identical over 10 bases. Germline lookup yields CDR1 SGHAT and CDR2 FQNNGV. Trimming at V came to 4 bases and at J to 8 bases, leaving 17 bases not matched to a gene. CDR3 length: 18 residues. The CDR3 here is CASSSIGGGQGRRDEQFF. CDR3 nucleotide sequence: TGTGCCAGCAGCTCAATAGGAGGGGGACAGGGGCGTAGGGATGAGCAGTTCTTC. Drawing the rest from reference TRBV11-2 and TRBJ2-1, the complete variable domain is EAGVAQSPRYKIIEKRQSVAFWCNPISGHATLYWYQQILGQGPKLLIQFQNNGVVDDSQLPKDRFSAERLKGVDSTLKIQPAKLEDSAVYLCASSSIGGGQGRRDEQFFGPGTRLTVL.

The gene calls are TRBV11-2 and TRBJ1-4; the D gene is possibly TRBD1 (5 bases). Trimming removed 2 bases from V and 0 bases from J, with 7 bases in between. The CDR3 extends over 15 amino acids. CDR1 is SGHAT and CDR2 is FQNNGV in the germline V gene. This chain's CDR3 is CASSLSQATNEKLFF. The CDR3 DNA reads as TGTGCCAGCAGCTTATCACAGGCAACTAATGAAAAACTGTTTTTT.